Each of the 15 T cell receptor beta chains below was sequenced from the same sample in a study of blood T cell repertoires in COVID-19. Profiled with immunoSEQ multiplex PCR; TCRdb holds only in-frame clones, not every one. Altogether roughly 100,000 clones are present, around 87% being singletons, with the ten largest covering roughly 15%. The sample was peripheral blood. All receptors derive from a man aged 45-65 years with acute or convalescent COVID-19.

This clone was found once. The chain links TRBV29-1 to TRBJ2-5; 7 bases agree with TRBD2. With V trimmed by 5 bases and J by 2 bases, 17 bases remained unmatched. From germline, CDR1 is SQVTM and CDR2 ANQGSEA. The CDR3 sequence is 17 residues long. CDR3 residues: CSVSTGPRWGGQETQYF. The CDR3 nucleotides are TGCAGCGTTTCCACCGGGCCCCGTTGGGGGGGGCAAGAGACCCAGTACTTC.

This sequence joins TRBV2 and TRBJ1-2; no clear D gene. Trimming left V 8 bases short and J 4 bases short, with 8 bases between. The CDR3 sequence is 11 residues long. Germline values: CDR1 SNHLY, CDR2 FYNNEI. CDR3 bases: TGTGCCAGCGACACAGTCTATGGCTACACCTTC. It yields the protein CASDTVYGYTF.

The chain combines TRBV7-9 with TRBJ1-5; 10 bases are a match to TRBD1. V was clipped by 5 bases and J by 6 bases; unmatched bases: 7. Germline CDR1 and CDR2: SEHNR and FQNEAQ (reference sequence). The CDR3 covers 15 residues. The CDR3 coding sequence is TGTGCCAGCAGCCCCGACGGGACAGGGGTTCAGCCCCAGCATTTT. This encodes CASSPDGTGVQPQHF. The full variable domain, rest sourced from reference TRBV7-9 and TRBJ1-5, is DTGVSQNPRHKITKRGQNVTFRCDPISEHNRLYWYRQTLGQGPEFLTYFQNEAQLEKSRLLSDRFSAERPKGSFSTLEIQRTEQGDSAMYLCASSPDGTGVQPQHFGDGTRLSIL.

The chain's CDR3 is CASTRPIAGYTGELFF. CDR3 sequence (DNA): TGTGCCAGCACCCGGCCGATAGCGGGCTACACCGGGGAGCTGTTTTTT. The genes are TRBV7-2 and TRBJ2-2, with 7 bases identical to TRBD2. The germline V gene has CDR1 SGHTA and CDR2 FQGNSA. V lost 7 bases, J lost 3 bases, and 11 bases stayed unmatched. The CDR3 runs 16 residues.

Here the CDR3 DNA reads TGTGCCAGCAGCTTAGTGGAGGGTCAGGAGCAGTTCTTC. It translates to CASSLVEGQEQFF. This rearrangement joins TRBV7-9 to TRBJ2-1, with TRBD2 as a possible D gene (6 bases). Germline V gene lookup returns CDR1 SEHNR and CDR2 FQNEAQ (reference sequence). CDR3 length: 13 residues. The germline V and J ends were trimmed by 1 base and 10 bases, with 11 bases remaining between them.

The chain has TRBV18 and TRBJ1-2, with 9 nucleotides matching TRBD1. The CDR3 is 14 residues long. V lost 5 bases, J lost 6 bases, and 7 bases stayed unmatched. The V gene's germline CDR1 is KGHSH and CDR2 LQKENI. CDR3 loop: CASSTRDRENGYTF. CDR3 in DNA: TGTGCCAGCTCAACCCGGGACAGGGAAAATGGCTACACCTTC. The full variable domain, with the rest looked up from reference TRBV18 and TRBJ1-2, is NAGVMQNPRHLVRRRGQEARLRCSPMKGHSHVYWYRQLPEEGLKFMVYLQKENIIDESGMPKERFSAEFPKEGPSILRIQQVVRGDSAAYFCASSTRDRENGYTFGSGTRLTVV.

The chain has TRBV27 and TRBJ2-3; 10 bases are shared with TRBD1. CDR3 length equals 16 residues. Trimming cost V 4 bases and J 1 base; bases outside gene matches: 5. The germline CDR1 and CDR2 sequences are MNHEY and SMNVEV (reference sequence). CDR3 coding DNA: TGTGCCAGCAGTTCGGACAGGGGGTTGGGCACAGATACGCAGTATTTT. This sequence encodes CASSSDRGLGTDTQYF.

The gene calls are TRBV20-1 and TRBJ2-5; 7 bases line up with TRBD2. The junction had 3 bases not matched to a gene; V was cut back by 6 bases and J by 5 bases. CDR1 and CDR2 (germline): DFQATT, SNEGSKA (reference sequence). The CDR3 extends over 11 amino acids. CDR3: CSAGGLETQYF. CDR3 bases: TGCAGTGCCGGGGGGTTGGAGACCCAGTACTTC.

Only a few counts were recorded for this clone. Here the CDR3 reads CASSRTRGGVNEQFF. CDR3 sequence (DNA): TGTGCCAGCAGCCGGACTAGAGGGGGTGTGAATGAGCAGTTCTTC. The J gene is TRBJ2-1, the V gene TRBV28, with a possible D match to TRBD2 (7 bases). The CDR3 length is 15 residues. Germline V gene data show CDR1 as MDHEN and CDR2 as SYDVKM. The V gene lost 6 bases and the J gene lost 7 bases, with 19 bases spanning the gap.

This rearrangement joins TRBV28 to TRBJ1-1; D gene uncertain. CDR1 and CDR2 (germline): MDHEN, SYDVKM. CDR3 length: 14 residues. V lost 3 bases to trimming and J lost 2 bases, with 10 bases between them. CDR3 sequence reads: CASSFFGRNTEAFF. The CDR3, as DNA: TGTGCCAGCAGTTTCTTCGGGAGAAACACTGAAGCTTTCTTT.

CDR3 sequence (DNA): TGTGCCAGCAGCTCCCCGGGGAGCTCCTCGTGGAATGAGCAGTTCTTC. Protein: CASSSPGSSSWNEQFF. V and J are TRBV9 and TRBJ2-1; a weak D match, TRBD2 (5 bases). Germline CDR1 SGDLS, CDR2 YYNGEE. V dropped 4 bases and J dropped 7 bases, with 21 bases sitting between them. This CDR3 contains 16 residues.

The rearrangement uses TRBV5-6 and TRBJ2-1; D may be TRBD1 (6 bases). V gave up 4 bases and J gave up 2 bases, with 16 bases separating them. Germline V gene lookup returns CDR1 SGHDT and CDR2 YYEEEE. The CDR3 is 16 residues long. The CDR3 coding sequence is TGTGCCAGCAGCACCGAGGGGGTAGGCCCCTACAATGAGCAGTTCTTC. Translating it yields CASSTEGVGPYNEQFF.

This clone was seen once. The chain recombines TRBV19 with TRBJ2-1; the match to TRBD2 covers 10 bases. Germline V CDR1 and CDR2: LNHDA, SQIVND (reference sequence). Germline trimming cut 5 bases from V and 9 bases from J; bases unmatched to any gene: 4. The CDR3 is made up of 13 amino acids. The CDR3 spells CASSLAGDFEQFF. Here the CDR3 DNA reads TGTGCCAGTAGTCTAGCGGGAGATTTTGAGCAGTTCTTC.

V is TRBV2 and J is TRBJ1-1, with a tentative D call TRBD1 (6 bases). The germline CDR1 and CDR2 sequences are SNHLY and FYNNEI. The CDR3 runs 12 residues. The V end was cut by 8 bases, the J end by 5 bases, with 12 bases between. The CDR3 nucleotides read TGTGCCAGCCGCGGGGGCGGGACTGAAGCTTTCTTT. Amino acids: CASRGGGTEAFF.

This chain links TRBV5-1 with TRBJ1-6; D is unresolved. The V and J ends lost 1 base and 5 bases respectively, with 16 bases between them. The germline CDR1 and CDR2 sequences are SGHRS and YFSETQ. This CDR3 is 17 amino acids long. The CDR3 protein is CASSLRSAGRNNSPLHF. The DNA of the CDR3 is TGCGCCAGCAGCTTGAGGTCCGCGGGCAGGAATAATTCACCCCTCCACTTT.